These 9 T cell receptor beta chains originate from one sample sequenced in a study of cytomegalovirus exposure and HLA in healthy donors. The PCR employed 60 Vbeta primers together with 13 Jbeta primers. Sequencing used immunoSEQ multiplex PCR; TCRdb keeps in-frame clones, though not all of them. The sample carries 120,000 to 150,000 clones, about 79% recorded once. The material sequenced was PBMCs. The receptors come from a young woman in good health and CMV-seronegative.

The DNA for the CDR3 is TGTGCCAGCAGTGCGGACAGGGGAGACTATGGCTACACCTTC. As protein: CASSADRGDYGYTF. This chain connects TRBV6-1 to TRBJ1-2; 9 bases match TRBD1. J was trimmed by 3 bases and V by 4 bases; bases with no gene match: 3. Germline CDR1 MNHNS, CDR2 SASEGT. The CDR3 totals 14 residues.

CDR3 coding DNA: TGTGCCAGCAGCCTGAGGGTTAACACCGGGGAGCTGTTTTTT. It is translated as CASSLRVNTGELFF. The J gene is TRBJ2-2, the V gene TRBV5-4; maybe TRBD2 (5 bases). V shed 4 bases and J shed 2 bases, with 9 bases lying between them. The germline gives CDR1 SGHNT, CDR2 YYREEE (reference sequence). The CDR3 length is 14 residues.

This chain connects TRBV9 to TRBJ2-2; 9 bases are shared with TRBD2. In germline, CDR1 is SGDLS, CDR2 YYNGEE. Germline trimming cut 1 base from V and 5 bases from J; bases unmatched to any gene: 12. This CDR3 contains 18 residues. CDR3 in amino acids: CASSVNFWLAGVTGELFF. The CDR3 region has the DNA TGTGCCAGCAGCGTAAATTTTTGGTTAGCGGGGGTAACCGGGGAGCTGTTTTTT.

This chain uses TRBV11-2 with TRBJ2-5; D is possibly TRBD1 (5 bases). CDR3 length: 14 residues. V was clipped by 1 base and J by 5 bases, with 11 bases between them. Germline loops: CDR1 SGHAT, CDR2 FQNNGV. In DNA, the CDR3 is TGTGCCAGCAGCTTAGGTGGGGCAGCGGAGACCCAGTACTTC. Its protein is CASSLGGAAETQYF. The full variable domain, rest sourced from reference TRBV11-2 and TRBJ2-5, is EAGVAQSPRYKIIEKRQSVAFWCNPISGHATLYWYQQILGQGPKLLIQFQNNGVVDDSQLPKDRFSAERLKGVDSTLKIQPAKLEDSAVYLCASSLGGAAETQYFGPGTRLLVL.

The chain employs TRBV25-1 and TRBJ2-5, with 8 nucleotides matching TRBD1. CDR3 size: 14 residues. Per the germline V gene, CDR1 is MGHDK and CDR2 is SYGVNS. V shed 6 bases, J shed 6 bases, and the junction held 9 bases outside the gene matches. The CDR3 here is CASSRTGSDKTQYF. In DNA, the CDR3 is TGTGCCAGCAGCCGGACAGGGTCCGATAAGACCCAGTACTTC. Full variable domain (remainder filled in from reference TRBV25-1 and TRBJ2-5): EADIYQTPRYLVIGTGKKITLECSQTMGHDKMYWYQQDPGMELHLIHYSYGVNSTEKGDLSSESTVSRIRTEHFPLTLESARPSHTSQYLCASSRTGSDKTQYFGPGTRLLVL.

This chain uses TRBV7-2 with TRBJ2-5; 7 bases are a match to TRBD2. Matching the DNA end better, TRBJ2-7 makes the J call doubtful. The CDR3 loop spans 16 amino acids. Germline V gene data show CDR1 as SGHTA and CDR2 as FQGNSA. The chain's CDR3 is CASSLILGGGSYEQYF. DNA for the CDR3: TGTGCCAGCAGCCTAATCCTTGGCGGGGGTTCCTACGAGCAGTACTTC.

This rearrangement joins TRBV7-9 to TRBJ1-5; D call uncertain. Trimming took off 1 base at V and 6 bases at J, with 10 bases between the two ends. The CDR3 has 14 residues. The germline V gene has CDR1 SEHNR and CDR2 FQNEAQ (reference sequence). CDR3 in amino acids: CASSLDSQVQPQHF. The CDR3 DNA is TGTGCCAGCAGCTTAGACAGCCAGGTTCAGCCCCAGCATTTT.

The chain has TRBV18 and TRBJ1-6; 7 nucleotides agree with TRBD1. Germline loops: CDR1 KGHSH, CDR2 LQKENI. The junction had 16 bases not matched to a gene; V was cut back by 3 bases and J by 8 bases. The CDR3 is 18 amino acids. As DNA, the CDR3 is TGTGCCAGCTCACCTAGGGCGGCAGGGGTTACAGGGGATTCACCCCTCCACTTT. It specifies CASSPRAAGVTGDSPLHF.

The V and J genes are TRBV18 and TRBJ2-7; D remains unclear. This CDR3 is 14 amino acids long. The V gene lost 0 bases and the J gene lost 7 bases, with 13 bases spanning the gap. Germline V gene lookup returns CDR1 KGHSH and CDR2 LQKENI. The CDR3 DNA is TGTGCCAGCTCACCACCGGAGACCCGAAAGGAGCAGTACTTC. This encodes CASSPPETRKEQYF.